The next 20 T cell receptor beta chains were all read from a single sample in a study of T cells in Graves' hyperthyroidism and ophthalmopathy (dated by TCRdb to about 2019). Receptor amplification or capture employed multiplex PCR. The instrument given in TCRdb is Illumina HiSeq 2000. The TCR beta CDR3 regions were amplified from RNA transcripts. The TCR CDR3 was subjected to a first round of RT-PCR using the HTBI primer set and the Qiagen OneStep RT-PCR kit. TCRdb applied fastp at Q25 and MiXCR to the public reads, then kept only in-frame beta chains. Each CDR3 protein appears once, grouped with its most common genes and DNA. The sample records 400,000 to 450,000 distinct CDR3 sequences, roughly 14% of which are singletons. The ten largest clones represent about 13% of the sample. The sample consisted of blood. The receptor set was obtained from a man younger than 35 with Graves' ophthalmopathy.

The rearrangement uses TRBV27 and TRBJ2-3; 8 nucleotides line up with TRBD2. The CDR3 covers 17 residues. J was trimmed by 1 base and V by 6 bases; bases with no gene match: 12. CDR1 and CDR2 from the germline V gene are MNHEY and SMNVEV (reference sequence). The CDR3 sequence is CASSLRTGLGGTDTQYF. The CDR3 nucleotides read TGTGCCAGCAGCCTGAGGACGGGACTAGGAGGCACAGATACGCAGTATTTT.

As to this clonotype: A much larger clone lies a single base off, so this may be a read error. The genes are TRBV12-3 or TRBV12-4 and TRBJ2-5, with D possibly matching TRBD1 (5 bases). The CDR3 is 14 amino acids. CDR3 in DNA: TGTGCCAGCAGCCCCCGGACACTACAAGAGACCCTGTACTTC. Translated: CASSPRTLQETLYF.

This clonotype showed up many times. The CDR3, as DNA: TGTGCCAGCAGTTCCTCTAGCGGGAGGGACGAGCAGTACTTC. It specifies CASSSSSGRDEQYF. V gene TRBV27 combines with J gene TRBJ2-7, with TRBD2 identical over 12 bases. CDR1 and CDR2 (germline): MNHEY, SMNVEV (reference sequence). Trimming removed 4 bases from V and 5 bases from J; junction bases left unmatched: 3. This CDR3 has 14 amino acids.

This clonotype came up a few times. The chain couples TRBV27 to TRBJ2-7, with D uncertain. The length of the CDR3 is 14 residues. The ends were cut back, 3 bases at V and 2 bases at J, with 11 bases in the middle. Germline values: CDR1 MNHEY, CDR2 SMNVEV (reference sequence). The CDR3 spells CASSFFAETYEQYF. CDR3 DNA sequence: TGTGCCAGCAGTTTTTTTGCGGAAACCTACGAGCAGTACTTC.

This clonotype was observed a few times. This chain joins TRBV29-1 and TRBJ2-7, with D possibly matching TRBD2 (5 bases). The CDR3 length is 14 residues. CDR1 is SQVTM, CDR2 ANQGSEA, per germline. With 7 bases removed from V and 6 bases from J, the gap between germline ends came to 22 bases. CDR3 residues: CSGLRSGSGGEQYF. The CDR3 DNA is TGCAGCGGCCTCCGGAGCGGATCCGGTGGCGAGCAGTACTTC.

The sample holds many counts of this clonotype. The rearrangement joins TRBV28 to TRBJ2-7; no definite D call. Per the germline V gene, CDR1 is MDHEN and CDR2 is SYDVKM. V lost 1 base and J 9 bases, leaving 7 bases between the germline ends. CDR3 length: 11 amino acids. CDR3 amino acids: CASSLLELQYF. CDR3 bases: TGTGCCAGCAGTTTATTAGAGTTGCAGTACTTC.

This clonotype was detected a few times. The V gene is TRBV7-2, the J gene TRBJ1-2; TRBD1 matches at 8 bases. Per the germline V gene, CDR1 is SGHTA and CDR2 is FQGNSA. The CDR3 consists of 19 residues. V lost 4 bases to trimming and J lost 1 base; unmatched junction nucleotides: 17. The CDR3: CASSSIRQILTGVNYGYTF. The DNA for the CDR3 is TGTGCCAGCAGCTCCATTCGCCAAATTTTGACAGGGGTTAACTATGGCTACACCTTC. Based on the CDR3 plus reference TRBV7-2 and TRBJ1-2, the full variable domain is GAGVSQSPSNKVTEKGKDVELRCDPISGHTALYWYRQSLGQGLEFLIYFQGNSAPDKSGLPSDRFSAERTGGSVSTLTIQRTQQEDSAVYLCASSSIRQILTGVNYGYTFGSGTRLTVV.

This clonotype was detected ten times or more. V gene TRBV5-1 combines with J gene TRBJ2-1; TRBD2 agrees at 8 bases. Germline V gene sequence: CDR1 SGHRS, CDR2 YFSETQ. The length of the CDR3 is 15 residues. The V segment lost 1 base and the J segment 8 bases; nucleotides outside the gene matches: 8. In DNA form, the CDR3 reads TGCGCCAGCAGCTTGTTGCGGGGGGTAGGCGATGAGCAGTTCTTC. This sequence encodes CASSLLRGVGDEQFF.

This clonotype was counted a few times. CDR3 in amino acids: CASSYSGGPNTGELFF. The DNA for the CDR3 is TGTGCCAGCAGTTACTCCGGGGGTCCTAACACCGGGGAGCTGTTTTTT. The chain links TRBV6-5 to TRBJ2-2; D might be TRBD2 (6 bases). V lost 0 bases to trimming and J lost 2 bases, with 10 bases between them. CDR3 length: 16 amino acids. CDR1 is MNHEY and CDR2 is SVGAGI in the germline V gene.

This clonotype was seen only a few times. The CDR3 reads CASSQESRFLYYYTF. CDR3 coding DNA: TGCGCCAGCAGCCAAGAGTCACGGTTCTTGTATTACTACACCTTC. The chain recombines TRBV4-1 with TRBJ1-2; unclear D gene. V lost 0 bases, J lost 10 bases, and 18 bases lay in between. CDR3 length equals 15 residues. Per the germline V gene, CDR1 is MGHRA and CDR2 is YSYEKL.

This clonotype was observed many times. The chain combines TRBV12-3 or TRBV12-4 with TRBJ1-1; D uncertain. The length of the CDR3 is 13 residues. V dropped 4 bases and J dropped 1 base, with 7 bases sitting between them. The CDR3 region is CASSSTSNTEAFF. The DNA for the CDR3 is TGTGCCAGCAGTTCCACATCGAACACTGAAGCTTTCTTT.

The chain employs TRBV7-2 and TRBJ1-6; D perhaps matches TRBD1 (5 bases). The CDR3 is 16 residues long. V gave up 3 bases and J gave up 5 bases, with 14 bases separating them. Germline-derived CDR1 and CDR2 are SGHTA and FQGNSA. The CDR3: CASSLGPLRDNSPLHF. CDR3 coding DNA: TGTGCCAGCAGCTTGGGGCCCCTTAGGGATAATTCACCCCTCCACTTT.

The sample holds many counts of this clonotype. The chain has TRBV7-2 and TRBJ2-5; TRBD1 aligns across 9 bases. Unmatched junction bases numbered 18, after V lost 5 bases and J lost 5 bases. Germline CDR1 reads SGHTA; CDR2 reads FQGNSA. This CDR3 spans 18 amino acids. For the CDR3, the DNA is TGTGCCAGCAGCCTCCCGGACAGGGGACAACATCAGGGGGAGACCCAGTACTTC. It translates to CASSLPDRGQHQGETQYF.

This clonotype was detected ten times or more. The genes are TRBV7-9 and TRBJ2-7; weak D call: TRBD2 (6 bases). Deletions cut 0 bases from V and 4 bases from J, with 13 bases between. The CDR3 sequence is 15 residues long. Germline lookup yields CDR1 SEHNR and CDR2 FQNEAQ (reference sequence). CDR3 in amino acids: CASSLASGTWYEQYF. CDR3 sequence (DNA): TGTGCCAGCAGCTTAGCCTCCGGGACTTGGTACGAGCAGTACTTC. The full variable domain, with the rest looked up from reference TRBV7-9 and TRBJ2-7, is DTGVSQNPRHKITKRGQNVTFRCDPISEHNRLYWYRQTLGQGPEFLTYFQNEAQLEKSRLLSDRFSAERPKGSFSTLEIQRTEQGDSAMYLCASSLASGTWYEQYFGPGTRLTVT.

The sample holds many counts of this clonotype. The chain recombines TRBV7-2 with TRBJ2-7; D gene unclear. This CDR3 spans 13 amino acids. Germline assignment: CDR1 SGHTA and CDR2 FQGNSA. V was clipped by 1 base and J by 7 bases, with 11 bases between them. The DNA of the CDR3 is TGTGCCAGCAGCTTAGAGAGGTCTGGTGAGCAGTACTTC. Protein product: CASSLERSGEQYF.

Concerning this clonotype itself: A junction end diverges from the germline sequence, so it may reflect a read error. The chain carries TRBV30 and TRBJ2-7, with D unclear. Germline V gene lookup returns CDR1 GTSNPN and CDR2 SVGIG (reference sequence). The CDR3 contains 11 residues. As DNA, the CDR3 is TGTGCCTGGAGACTGAACTACGAGCAGCACTTC. Protein product: CAWRLNYEQHF.

There are many counts of this clonotype. V usage is TRBV30 and J usage is TRBJ2-7; weak D call: TRBD2 (5 bases). The CDR3 extends over 12 amino acids. Germline V CDR1 and CDR2: GTSNPN, SVGIG (reference sequence). With 3 bases removed from V and 0 bases from J, the gap between germline ends came to 6 bases. The chain's CDR3 is CAWSEGSYEQYF. CDR3 nucleotide sequence: TGTGCCTGGAGCGAGGGCTCCTACGAGCAGTACTTC.

The chain is built from TRBV7-9 and TRBJ2-4; unclear D gene. Germline V gene lookup returns CDR1 SEHNR and CDR2 FQNEAQ (reference sequence). The CDR3 contains 11 residues. The V gene lost 5 bases and the J gene lost 12 bases, with 11 bases spanning the gap. Written as DNA, the CDR3 is TGTGCCAGCAGCCGCCTCGGTACTCAGTACTTC. As protein: CASSRLGTQYF.

This clonotype was detected only a few times. The chain has TRBV7-8 and TRBJ2-7; D perhaps matches TRBD1 (5 bases). Trimming took 9 bases from V and 3 from J, leaving 15 bases between them. The CDR3 has 13 amino acids. CDR1 is SGHVS and CDR2 is FQNEAQ in the germline V gene. The CDR3 DNA sequence: TGTGCCAGTAGTAAGGGCAGGGACTACGAGCAGTACTTC. Its protein is CASSKGRDYEQYF.

DNA of the CDR3: TGTGCCAGCAGCGGGACAGGGGGTTTAAACAATGAGCAGTTCTTC. Protein sequence: CASSGTGGLNNEQFF. J is TRBJ2-1 and V is TRBV9; 10 bases are a match to TRBD1. With V trimmed by 3 bases and J by 5 bases, 5 bases remained unmatched. There are 15 residues in the CDR3. Germline CDR1 reads SGDLS; CDR2 reads YYNGEE.